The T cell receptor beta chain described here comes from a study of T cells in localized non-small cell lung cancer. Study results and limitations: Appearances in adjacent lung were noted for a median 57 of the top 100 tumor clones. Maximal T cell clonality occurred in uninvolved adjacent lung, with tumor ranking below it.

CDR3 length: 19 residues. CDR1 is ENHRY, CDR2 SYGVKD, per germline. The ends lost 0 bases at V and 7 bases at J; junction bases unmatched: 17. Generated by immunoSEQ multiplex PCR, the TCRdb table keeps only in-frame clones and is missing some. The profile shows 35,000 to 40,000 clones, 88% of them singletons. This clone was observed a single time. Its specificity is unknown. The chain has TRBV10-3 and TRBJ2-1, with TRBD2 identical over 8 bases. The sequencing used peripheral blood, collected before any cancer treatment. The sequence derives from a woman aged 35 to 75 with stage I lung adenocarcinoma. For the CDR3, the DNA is TGTGCCATCAGTGAGTCGATGGATTCTGGGGCGGGAGGACGGAATGAGCAGTTCTTC. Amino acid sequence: CAISESMDSGAGGRNEQFF.